The 14 T cell receptor beta chains given below trace back to one sample, sequenced in a study of T cells in women clearing cervical HPV infection. Profiled with immunoSEQ multiplex PCR; TCRdb holds only in-frame clones, not every one. The table lists tens of thousands of clones. The sample comprised blood buffy coat. These receptors originate from a woman between 18 and 70 years old with a cervical HPV16 infection that either progressed to CIN3+ or cleared (not recorded which).

Remarks on this clone: The observed sequence ends 3 residues before the CDR3 terminus, with the missing tail filled in from the germline J gene. The chain uses TRBV20-1 and TRBJ2-3; 8 bases line up with TRBD2. With 0 bases clipped from V and 1 base from J, the junction kept 9 bases outside the gene matches. The CDR3 loop spans 17 amino acids. Germline V gene lookup returns CDR1 DFQATT and CDR2 SNEGSKA (reference sequence). CDR3 DNA (partial): TGCAGTGCTAGAGATCGATTTTGGCGGGAGGGCACAGATACG. It is translated as CSARDRFWREGTDT. The CDR3 reads in full as CSARDRFWREGTDTQYF.

Regarding this clone: The read ends 3 residues shy of where the CDR3 ends; the end is completed using the germline J gene. V usage is TRBV29-1 and J usage is TRBJ2-2, with D tentatively TRBD2 (6 bases). This CDR3 comprises 12 residues. Germline V gene data show CDR1 as SQVTM and CDR2 as ANQGSEA. Partial CDR3 DNA: TGCAGCGTTGTTTTGGGCAGGAGGGGG. Its protein product is CSVVLGRRG. The full CDR3 is CSVVLGRRGLFF.

A note on this clone: Read coverage stops 3 residues before the CDR3 terminus; the germline J gene supplies the remainder. V gene TRBV2 combines with J gene TRBJ2-2, with TRBD1 matching over 7 bases. Germline V gene lookup returns CDR1 SNHLY and CDR2 FYNNEI. Trimming took 6 bases from V and 1 from J; bases not matched to a gene: 2. CDR3 size: 14 residues. CDR3 sequence: CASRRQGNTGELFF. The sequenced part of the CDR3 DNA is TGTGCCAGCAGGCGACAGGGGAACACCGGGGAG.

Note on this clone: The CDR3 extends 3 residues past the end of the read, so its final part is completed from the germline J gene. The V and J genes are TRBV19 and TRBJ1-2; 7 bases fit TRBD1. The germline gives CDR1 LNHDA, CDR2 SQIVND (reference sequence). J lost 5 bases, V lost 5 bases, and 8 bases had no gene match. The CDR3 is made up of 14 amino acids. Incomplete CDR3 DNA: TGTGCCAGTAGTGAACAGGGGATTGGTTATGGC. This encodes CASSEQGIGYG. The whole CDR3 reads CASSEQGIGYGYTF.

About this clone itself: Read coverage stops 3 residues before the CDR3 terminus; the germline J gene supplies the remainder. V is TRBV4-1 and J is TRBJ2-7, with 10 nucleotides matching TRBD2. This CDR3 has 16 amino acids. Germline V gene sequence: CDR1 MGHRA, CDR2 YSYEKL. Losses at the gene ends were 4 bases for V and 1 base for J; bases not matched to a gene: 7. The part of the CDR3 DNA that was read is TGCGCCAGCAGCCTGGGACTAGCGAAACCTTCCTACGAG. It codes for CASSLGLAKPSYE. The CDR3 in its entirety is CASSLGLAKPSYEQYF.

On this clone itself: With the read ending 3 residues before the CDR3 end, the germline J gene is used to fill in that end. The chain carries TRBV19 and TRBJ1-1; D perhaps matches TRBD1 (5 bases). The V gene's germline CDR1 is LNHDA and CDR2 SQIVND (reference sequence). This CDR3 region has 13 residues. V was clipped by 3 bases and J by 1 base, with 6 bases between them. The CDR3 bases that were read are TGTGCCAGTAGTATCCAGGGGAACACTGAA. This translates into CASSIQGNTE. The CDR3 as a whole reads CASSIQGNTEAFF.

Remarks on this clone: With the read ending 3 residues before the CDR3 end, the germline J gene is used to fill in that end. This chain connects TRBV20-1 to TRBJ2-1; D might be TRBD1 (5 bases). CDR3 length: 13 amino acids. Germline V gene sequence: CDR1 DFQATT, CDR2 SNEGSKA (reference sequence). The V end was cut by 7 bases, the J end by 4 bases, with 14 bases between. The sequenced part of the CDR3 DNA is TGCAGTGTATTTGACAGTCCATACAATGAG. Its protein is CSVFDSPYNE. The full CDR3 protein reads CSVFDSPYNEQFF.

As to this clone: The read comes to an end 3 residues before the CDR3 does, leaving the germline J gene to fill in the end. This chain connects TRBV7-2 to TRBJ2-5; 11 positions agree with TRBD2. The CDR3 extends over 14 amino acids. After removal of 5 bases from V and 2 bases from J, the junction contained 1 base not matched to a gene. Germline V gene sequence: CDR1 SGHTA, CDR2 FQGNSA. The DNA read from the CDR3 is TGTGCCAGCAGCCGGACTAGCGGGCAAGAGACC. This sequence encodes CASSRTSGQET. The entire CDR3 reads CASSRTSGQETQYF.

On this clone: The read stops 3 residues short of the end of the CDR3; the missing end is completed from the germline J gene. The V and J genes are TRBV19 and TRBJ1-2, with TRBD1 matching 9 bases. V lost 5 bases and J lost 2; bases outside the gene matches: 12. The CDR3 runs to 17 residues. CDR1 LNHDA and CDR2 SQIVND come from the germline V gene (reference sequence). CDR3 sequence reads: CASSPTHRQGGNYGYTF. The CDR3 bases that were read are TGTGCCAGTAGTCCAACCCACCGACAGGGGGGGAACTATGGC.

CDR3 region: CASSPTWTSQETQYF. CDR3 DNA (partial): TGTGCCAGCAGCCCAACCTGGACTAGCCAAGAGACC. The gene calls are TRBV7-6 and TRBJ2-5; TRBD2 agrees at 7 bases. The read ends 3 residues early relative to the CDR3; the germline J gene fills the gap. V was clipped by 5 bases and J by 1 base; unmatched bases: 7. Germline V gene lookup returns CDR1 SGHVS and CDR2 FNYEAQ. This CDR3 contains 15 residues.

About this clone: Read coverage stops 3 residues before the CDR3 terminus; the germline J gene supplies the remainder. This sequence joins TRBV19 and TRBJ1-5, with 8 bases that match TRBD1. CDR1 is LNHDA and CDR2 is SQIVND in the germline V gene (reference sequence). The CDR3 spans 14 residues. V shed 5 bases and J 4 bases; nucleotides not matched to a gene: 4. The CDR3 is CASSLTGANQPQHF. The DNA read from the CDR3 is TGTGCCAGTAGTTTGACAGGGGCAAATCAGCCC.

Of note for this clone: Coverage ceases 3 residues before the CDR3 finishes, and the germline J gene fills in the end. This chain links TRBV20-1 with TRBJ1-6; TRBD1 matches at 8 bases. CDR3 size: 16 residues. After removal of 0 bases from V and 8 bases from J, the junction contained 9 bases not matched to a gene. From germline, CDR1 is DFQATT and CDR2 SNEGSKA (reference sequence). Partial CDR3 DNA: TGCAGTGCTAGAGACGGCGGACAGGGTGATCATTCACCC. This translates into CSARDGGQGDHSP. The full-length CDR3 reads as CSARDGGQGDHSPLHF.

With regard to this clone: Sequencing ends 3 residues short of the CDR3 end; the germline J gene provides the rest. The J gene is TRBJ2-1, the V gene TRBV7-9; possibly TRBD1 for D (6 bases). The V and J ends lost 3 bases and 9 bases respectively, with 15 bases between them. Germline CDR1 is SEHNR and CDR2 is FQNEAQ (reference sequence). This CDR3 has 14 amino acids. The CDR3 is CASSFQGKRGEQFF. CDR3 DNA, as far as it was read: TGTGCCAGCAGCTTTCAGGGGAAAAGGGGTGAG.

On this clone: The read ends 3 residues early relative to the CDR3; the germline J gene fills the gap. V gene TRBV7-2 combines with J gene TRBJ1-5; 12 bases agree with TRBD1. V lost 0 bases and J lost 2; bases outside the gene matches: 2. Germline CDR1 is SGHTA and CDR2 is FQGNSA. The CDR3 length is 17 residues. CDR3 sequence reads: CASSLAGTGGGNQPQHF. The sequenced part of the CDR3 DNA is TGTGCCAGCAGCTTAGCCGGGACAGGGGGCGGCAATCAGCCC.